The 18 T cell receptor beta chains presented below share a single source sample, sequenced in a study of blood T cells in healthy people across ages. A second PCR, run for about 7 to 12 cycles, used a sample-barcoded 5' primer plus a J-beta primer mix. TCRdb re-analysed the 5' RACE reads in MiXCR, keeping a single row per CDR3 protein. The table records approximately 800,000 distinct CDR3 sequences, 55% to 75% of them present only once. Material: blood. These receptors were taken from a man between 25 and 39 years old in good health.

The gene calls are TRBV29-1 and TRBJ1-2, with D unresolved. The CDR3 is made up of 11 amino acids. The V and J ends lost 6 bases and 6 bases respectively, with 11 bases between them. Germline assignment: CDR1 SQVTM and CDR2 ANQGSEA. CDR3: CSVGSGHGYTF. Here the CDR3 DNA reads TGCAGCGTGGGGTCAGGCCATGGCTACACCTTC.

The chain is built from TRBV7-9 and TRBJ2-7; D may correspond to TRBD1 or TRBD2 (5 bases each). Germline-derived CDR1 and CDR2 are SEHNR and FQNEAQ (reference sequence). The V end lost 5 bases, the J end lost 4 bases, and 15 bases lay between the germline ends. The CDR3 consists of 14 residues. The CDR3 loop reads CASSPGTHLYEQYF. CDR3 coding DNA: TGTGCCAGCAGCCCCGGGACGCACCTTTACGAGCAGTACTTC. The variable domain in full, completed from reference TRBV7-9 and TRBJ2-7, reads DTGVSQNPRHKITKRGQNVTFRCDPISEHNRLYWYRQTLGQGPEFLTYFQNEAQLEKSRLLSDRFSAERPKGSFSTLEIQRTEQGDSAMYLCASSPGTHLYEQYFGPGTRLTVT.

The rearrangement uses TRBV20-1 and TRBJ2-5; 8 positions agree with TRBD2. The CDR3 extends over 17 amino acids. The V gene end was trimmed by 2 bases and the J gene end by 5 bases; junction bases not matched to a gene: 16. Germline V gene data show CDR1 as DFQATT and CDR2 as SNEGSKA (reference sequence). The CDR3 DNA reads as TGCAGTGCTAGATCCCCGGGAAGCTACGGGGGGGCGGAGACCCAGTACTTC. Translation: CSARSPGSYGGAETQYF.

This clonotype has a handful of counts. The chain combines TRBV29-1 with TRBJ2-3, with D perhaps matching TRBD1 or TRBD2 (5 bases each). This CDR3 comprises 15 residues. With 4 bases removed from V and 4 bases from J, the gap between germline ends came to 18 bases. Germline assignment: CDR1 SQVTM and CDR2 ANQGSEA. CDR3 DNA sequence: TGCAGCGTTGGAGGTGACAGCCGGGGACCAGATACGCAGTATTTT. It codes for CSVGGDSRGPDTQYF.

The chain recombines TRBV9 with TRBJ2-3; TRBD2 matches at 12 bases. The germline V gene encodes CDR1 SGDLS and CDR2 YYNGEE. CDR3 length equals 18 residues. V shed 0 bases and J 3 bases; nucleotides not matched to a gene: 8. CDR3 coding DNA: TGTGCCAGCAGCGTAGGAGGGAGACTAGCGGGAGAAACAGATACGCAGTATTTT. It translates to CASSVGGRLAGETDTQYF.

The chain uses TRBV3-1 and TRBJ2-7; D is perhaps TRBD2 (5 bases). The CDR3 totals 13 residues. CDR1 is LGHDT and CDR2 is YNNKEL in the germline V gene (reference sequence). The V end lost 1 base, the J end lost 6 bases, and 10 bases lay between the germline ends. CDR3 DNA sequence: TGTGCCAGCAGCCAAGGGGGAGCAGGCGAGCAGTACTTC. Its protein product is CASSQGGAGEQYF.

The chain combines TRBV3-1 with TRBJ2-3; no firm D call. The CDR3 is 14 residues long. Germline V gene sequence: CDR1 LGHDT, CDR2 YNNKEL (reference sequence). V gave up 1 base and J gave up 2 bases, with 7 bases separating them. CDR3 in amino acids: CASSQGAFTDTQYF. CDR3 sequence (DNA): TGTGCCAGCAGCCAAGGGGCGTTCACAGATACGCAGTATTTT.

The chain links TRBV7-8 to TRBJ1-4; D is uncertain. Per germline, CDR1 SGHVS and CDR2 FQNEAQ. The CDR3 covers 14 residues. Trimming removed 1 base at V and 5 bases at J, with 8 bases between. In nucleotides, the CDR3 is TGTGCCAGCAGCTTAGGGGGAGTCAATGAAAAACTGTTTTTT. Its translation is CASSLGGVNEKLFF. The entire variable domain, with the rest obtained from reference TRBV7-8 and TRBJ1-4, is as follows: GAGVSQSPRYKVAKRGQDVALRCDPISGHVSLFWYQQALGQGPEFLTYFQNEAQLDKSGLPSDRFFAERPEGSVSTLKIQRTQQEDSAVYLCASSLGGVNEKLFFGSGTQLSVL.

The V gene is TRBV9, the J gene TRBJ2-1; no clear D. This CDR3 has 14 residues. The germline V and J ends were trimmed by 0 bases and 5 bases, with 9 bases remaining between them. Looked up from germline, CDR1 is SGDLS and CDR2 is YYNGEE. Written as DNA, the CDR3 is TGTGCCAGCAGCGTAGGTGGTCAGAACAATGAGCAGTTCTTC. Protein sequence: CASSVGGQNNEQFF. The full variable domain, rest sourced from reference TRBV9 and TRBJ2-1, is DSGVTQTPKHLITATGQRVTLRCSPRSGDLSVYWYQQSLDQGLQFLIQYYNGEERAKGNILERFSAQQFPDLHSELNLSSLELGDSALYFCASSVGGQNNEQFFGPGTRLTVL.

The chain employs TRBV12-3 or TRBV12-4 and TRBJ2-7; D is possibly TRBD1 or TRBD2 (5 bases each). V dropped 5 bases and J dropped 3 bases, with 17 bases sitting between them. This CDR3 has 15 residues. The CDR3 nucleotides are TGTGCCAGCAGTCTAGGGGACGGGCCCCACTACGAGCAGTACTTC. Protein sequence: CASSLGDGPHYEQYF.

This clonotype has a handful of counts. The CDR3 spells CACDRDRGPGREKLFF. The CDR3 bases are TGTGCCTGTGACCGGGACAGGGGGCCAGGTCGCGAAAAACTGTTTTTT. The J gene is TRBJ1-4, the V gene TRBV30; 12 bases map to TRBD1. V lost 6 bases and J lost 8; bases outside the gene matches: 13. This CDR3 contains 16 residues. Germline CDR1 is GTSNPN and CDR2 is SVGIG (reference sequence).

This clonotype was seen at least ten times. The chain links TRBV15 to TRBJ2-1; TRBD2 aligns across 7 bases. J lost 9 bases, V lost 1 base, and 6 bases had no gene match. Germline-derived CDR1 and CDR2 are LNHNV and YYDKDF (reference sequence). The CDR3 has 14 amino acids. The CDR3 loop is CATSRAAGTREQFF. CDR3 nucleotides: TGTGCCACCAGCAGAGCAGCGGGAACCCGTGAGCAGTTCTTC.

This clonotype was detected a few times. The chain carries TRBV7-2 and TRBJ2-1; weak D call: TRBD2 (5 bases). This CDR3 is built from 13 residues. The germline CDR1 and CDR2 sequences are SGHTA and FQGNSA. V lost 0 bases, J lost 13 bases, and 13 bases lay in between. The CDR3 spells CASSLAEDSRQFF. The CDR3 DNA sequence: TGTGCCAGCAGCTTAGCGGAGGACTCAAGACAGTTCTTC.

This chain joins TRBV20-1 and TRBJ2-1; D ambiguous. The CDR3 totals 14 residues. The V end was cut by 6 bases, the J end by 1 base, with 13 bases between. CDR1 is DFQATT and CDR2 is SNEGSKA in the germline V gene (reference sequence). The CDR3 sequence is CSAAMDGSYNEQFF. The CDR3 nucleotides are TGCAGTGCCGCGATGGATGGGTCCTACAATGAGCAGTTCTTC.

The rearrangement uses TRBV25-1 and TRBJ2-5, with D possibly matching TRBD1 (7 bases). The J call may be mistaken, given a closer DNA end match to TRBJ2-7. Germline CDR1 MGHDK, CDR2 SYGVNS. The CDR3 consists of 15 residues. This chain's CDR3 is CASSPAGQISYEQYF. For the CDR3, the DNA is TGTGCCAGCAGTCCCGCGGGACAGATTTCCTACGAGCAGTACTTC.

This rearrangement joins TRBV5-1 to TRBJ2-1, with 8 nucleotides matching TRBD2. The germline gives CDR1 SGHRS, CDR2 YFSETQ. CDR3 size: 15 residues. V gave up 4 bases and J gave up 7 bases; unmatched junction bases: 10. The CDR3 DNA reads TGCGCCAGCAGCGAGGGGACTAGTCCTCTGAATGAGCAGTTCTTC. This codes for CASSEGTSPLNEQFF.

The chain has TRBV5-4 and TRBJ2-2; D gene unclear. Germline assignment: CDR1 SGHNT and CDR2 YYREEE (reference sequence). V lost 0 bases, J lost 6 bases, and 6 bases lay in between. This CDR3 is built from 13 residues. In nucleotides, the CDR3 is TGTGCCAGCAGCTTGGAATTTTCCGGGGAGCTGTTTTTT. This gives the protein CASSLEFSGELFF.

This clonotype was found once. The rearrangement links TRBV5-6 to TRBJ1-1, with TRBD1 matching 8 bases. The CDR3 totals 16 residues. Trimming at V came to 0 bases and at J to 5 bases, leaving 9 bases not matched to a gene. Germline lookup yields CDR1 SGHDT and CDR2 YYEEEE. The CDR3 coding sequence is TGTGCCAGCAGCTTGGCCGGGAGACAGGGGAGGACTGAAGCTTTCTTT. This encodes CASSLAGRQGRTEAFF.